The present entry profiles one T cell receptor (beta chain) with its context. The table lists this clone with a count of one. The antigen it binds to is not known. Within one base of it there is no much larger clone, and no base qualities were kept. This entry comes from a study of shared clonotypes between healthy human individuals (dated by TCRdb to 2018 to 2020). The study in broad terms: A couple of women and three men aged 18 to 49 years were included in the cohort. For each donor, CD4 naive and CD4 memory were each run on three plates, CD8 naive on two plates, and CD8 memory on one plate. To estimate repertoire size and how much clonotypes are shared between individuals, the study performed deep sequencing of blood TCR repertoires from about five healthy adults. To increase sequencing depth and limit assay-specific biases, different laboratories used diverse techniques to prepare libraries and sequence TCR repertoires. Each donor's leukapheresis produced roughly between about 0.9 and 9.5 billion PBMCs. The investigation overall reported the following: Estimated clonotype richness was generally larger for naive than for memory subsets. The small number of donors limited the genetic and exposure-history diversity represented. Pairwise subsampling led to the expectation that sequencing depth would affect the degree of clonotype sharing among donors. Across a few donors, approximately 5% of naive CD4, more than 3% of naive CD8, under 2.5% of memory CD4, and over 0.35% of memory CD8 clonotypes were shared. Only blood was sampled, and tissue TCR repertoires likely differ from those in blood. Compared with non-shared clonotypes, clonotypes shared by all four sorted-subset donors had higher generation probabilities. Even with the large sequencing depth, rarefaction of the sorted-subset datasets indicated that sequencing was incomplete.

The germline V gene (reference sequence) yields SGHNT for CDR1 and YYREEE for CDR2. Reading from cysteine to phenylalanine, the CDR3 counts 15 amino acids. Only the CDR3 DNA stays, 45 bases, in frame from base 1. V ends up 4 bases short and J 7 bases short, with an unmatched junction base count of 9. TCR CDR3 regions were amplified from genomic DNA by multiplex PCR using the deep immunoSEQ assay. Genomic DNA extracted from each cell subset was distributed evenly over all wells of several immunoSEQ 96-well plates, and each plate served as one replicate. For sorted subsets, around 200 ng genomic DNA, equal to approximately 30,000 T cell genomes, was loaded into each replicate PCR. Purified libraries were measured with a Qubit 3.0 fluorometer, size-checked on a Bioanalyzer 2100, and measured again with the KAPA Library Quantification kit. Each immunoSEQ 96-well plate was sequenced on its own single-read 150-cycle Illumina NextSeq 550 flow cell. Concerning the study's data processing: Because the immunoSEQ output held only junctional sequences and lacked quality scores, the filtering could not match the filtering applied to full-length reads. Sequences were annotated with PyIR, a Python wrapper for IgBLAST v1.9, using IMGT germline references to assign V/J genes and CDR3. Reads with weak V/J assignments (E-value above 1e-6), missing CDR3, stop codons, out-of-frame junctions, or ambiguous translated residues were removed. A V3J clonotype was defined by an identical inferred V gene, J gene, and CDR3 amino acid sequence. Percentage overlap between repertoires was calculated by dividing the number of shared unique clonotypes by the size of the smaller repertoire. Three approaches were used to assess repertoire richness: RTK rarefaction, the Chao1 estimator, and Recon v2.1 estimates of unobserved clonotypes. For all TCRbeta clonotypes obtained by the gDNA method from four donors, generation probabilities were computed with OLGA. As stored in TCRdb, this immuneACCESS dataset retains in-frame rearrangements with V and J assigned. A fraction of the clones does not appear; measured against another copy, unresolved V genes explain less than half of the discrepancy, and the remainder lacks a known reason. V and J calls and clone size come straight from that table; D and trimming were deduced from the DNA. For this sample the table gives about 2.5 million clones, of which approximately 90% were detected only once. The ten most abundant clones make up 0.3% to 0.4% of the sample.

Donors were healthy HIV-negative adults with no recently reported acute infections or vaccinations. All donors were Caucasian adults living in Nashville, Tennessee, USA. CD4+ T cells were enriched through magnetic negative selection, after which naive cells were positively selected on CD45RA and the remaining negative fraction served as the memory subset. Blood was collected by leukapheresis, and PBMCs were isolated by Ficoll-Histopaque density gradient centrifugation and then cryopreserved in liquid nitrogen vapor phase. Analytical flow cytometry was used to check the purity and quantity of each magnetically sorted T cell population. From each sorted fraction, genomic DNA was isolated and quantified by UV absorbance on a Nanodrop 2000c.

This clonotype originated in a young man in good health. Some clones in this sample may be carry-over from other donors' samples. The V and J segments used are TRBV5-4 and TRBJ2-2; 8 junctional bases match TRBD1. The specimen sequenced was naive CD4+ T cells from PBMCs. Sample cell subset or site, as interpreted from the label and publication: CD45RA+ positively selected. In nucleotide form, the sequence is TGTGCCAGCAGCGCCCGGACAGGGAACCACGGGGAGCTGTTTTTT. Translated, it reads CASSARTGNHGELFF.